This T cell receptor (beta chain) was recovered during a study of Ad26.COV2.S vaccination and SARS-CoV-2 variants (dated by TCRdb to the early 2020s). Regarding the study in general: Donors in the vaccine arm were drawn from COV1001, a phase I-IIa trial of Ad26.COV2.S in healthy adults that was multicentre, randomized, double-blind and placebo-controlled. Ad26.COV2.S was given intramuscularly at 5x10^10 or 1x10^11 viral particles, as a single shot or as two shots 56 days apart. Sequencing of the TCRbeta repertoire served to evaluate the specificity and breadth of SARS-CoV-2-reactive T cell receptors following Ad26.COV2.S vaccination. A total of 32 samples were included in the TCR-sequenced set, comprising approximately 20 Ad26.COV2.S vaccine recipients, 5 placebo recipients and 8 SARS-CoV-2 convalescent individuals. Trial participants were randomized into five groups of five: low-dose or high-dose Ad26.COV2.S given once or twice, or placebo on both occasions. Investigators did not know the trial group allocation while performing experiments and assessing outcomes. General conclusions and limits of the study: Vaccine and placebo recipients had comparable non-spike TCR breadth, which fits with the vaccine containing only spike. The study was not powered for comparison of responses between vaccine doses or regimens. It was noted by the authors that total T cell responses may have been underestimated by the TCR breadth and depth analyses. Higher spike-specific TCR breadth was observed in Ad26.COV2.S recipients than in placebo recipients (P = 0.0014). After vaccination, spike-specific CD8+ and CD4+ T cell responses were reported to show substantial breadth.

The immunoSEQ Assay was used to sequence TCRbeta CDR3 regions. After extraction, genomic DNA underwent amplification by bias-controlled multiplex PCR, followed by high-throughput sequencing. Regarding the original processing steps: To quantify the absolute abundance of each unique TCRbeta CDR3 region, sequences were collapsed and filtered. Usable DNA was measured by amplifying reference genes present in all nucleated cells, and TCRbeta template counts were normalized to that usable DNA to estimate T cell fraction. Repertoire TCRs were annotated as SARS-CoV-2-specific when V gene, CDR3 amino acid sequence and J gene were exactly matched to a known reactive TCR set. The reference SARS-CoV-2 TCR set came from MIRA and was filtered for enrichment in COVID-19-positive ImmuneCODE repertoires, removing public or cross-reactive TCRs. Based on the MIRA antigens, annotated TCRs were further analysed at the level of specific ORF or position within ORF. Depth was the summed frequency of annotated unique rearrangements, while breadth was defined as annotated unique rearrangements over total unique productive rearrangements. TCR breadth was compared between groups using two-sided Wilcoxon rank-sum tests. The table was pulled from immuneACCESS by TCRdb, which kept in-frame rearrangements only. Such tables lose some clones; where checked, under half of the loss comes from unresolved V genes, and the rest has no known cause. V and J calls plus clone size are reproduced from that table; the DNA served to infer D and trimming. Within this sample are around 340,000 clones, with 86% of them counted one time only. The ten biggest clones cover around a tenth of the sample.

What the treatment or condition label conveys for this sample: some 20 received Ad26.COV2.S at low or high dose, single or two shots; about 5 received placebo; per-sample allocation not given. Repertoires of vaccine and placebo recipients were sequenced from samples collected on day 63 after the first injection. Cohort 1b enrolled about two dozen adults aged 18-55 years at a single site in Boston, USA, between 29 July and 7 August 2020. Ad26.COV2.S was a replication-incompetent adenovirus type 26 vector expressing a prefusion-stabilized SARS-CoV-2 spike protein from the original Wuhan strain. For CDR1 and CDR2, the germline V gene lists SGHRS and YFSETQ. V sheds 3 bases and J sheds 9 bases, leaving 10 bases between their ends. The CDR3, from cysteine to phenylalanine, totals 13 residues. Here the CDR3 DNA is all that survives: 39 bases in frame from base 1. About this clone: This receptor's antigen is unknown. The record has no base qualities; no much larger clone is one base away.

Sample: peripheral blood, taken in a trial of Ad26.COV2.S vaccine versus placebo. The sequence came from a person aged 18-60 years who received the Ad26.COV2.S COVID-19 vaccine or a placebo. Here the chain combines TRBV5-1 and TRBJ1-6; confidence is insufficient to name the D gene. The DNA sequence reads TGCGCCAGCAGCTCCTACACTGGTTCACCCCTCCACTTT. Translated, it gives CASSSYTGSPLHF.